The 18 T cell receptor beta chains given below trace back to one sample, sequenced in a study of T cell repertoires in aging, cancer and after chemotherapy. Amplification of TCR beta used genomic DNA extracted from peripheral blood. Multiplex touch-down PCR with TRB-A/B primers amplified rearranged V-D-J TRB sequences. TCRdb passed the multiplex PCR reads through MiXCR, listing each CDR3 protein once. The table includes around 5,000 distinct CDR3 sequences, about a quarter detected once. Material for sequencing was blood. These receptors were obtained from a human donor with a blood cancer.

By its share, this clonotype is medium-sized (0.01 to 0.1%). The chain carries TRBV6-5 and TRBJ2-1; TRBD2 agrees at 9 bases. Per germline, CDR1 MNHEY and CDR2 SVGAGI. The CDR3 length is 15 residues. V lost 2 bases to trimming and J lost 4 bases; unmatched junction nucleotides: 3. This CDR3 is CASSYEAGGYNEQFF. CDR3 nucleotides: TGTGCCAGCAGTTACGAGGCGGGAGGGTACAATGAGCAGTTCTTC.

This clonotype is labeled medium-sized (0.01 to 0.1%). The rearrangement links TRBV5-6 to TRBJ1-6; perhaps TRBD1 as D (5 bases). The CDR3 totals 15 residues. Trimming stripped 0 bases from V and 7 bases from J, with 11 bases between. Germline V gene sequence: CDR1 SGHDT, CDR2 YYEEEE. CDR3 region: CASSLAPQGNSPLHF. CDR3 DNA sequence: TGTGCCAGCAGCTTGGCCCCCCAGGGAAATTCACCCCTCCACTTT.

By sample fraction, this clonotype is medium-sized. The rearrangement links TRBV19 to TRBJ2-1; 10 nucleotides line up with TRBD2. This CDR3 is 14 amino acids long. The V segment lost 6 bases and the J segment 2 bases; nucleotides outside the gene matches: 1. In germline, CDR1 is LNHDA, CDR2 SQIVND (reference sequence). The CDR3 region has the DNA TGTGCCAGTAGAAGCGGGGGGGCCTACAATGAGCAGTTCTTC. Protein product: CASRSGGAYNEQFF.

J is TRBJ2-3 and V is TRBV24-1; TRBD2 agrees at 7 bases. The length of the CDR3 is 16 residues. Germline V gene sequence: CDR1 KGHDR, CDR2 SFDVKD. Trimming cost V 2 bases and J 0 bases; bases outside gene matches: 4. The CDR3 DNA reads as TGTGCCACCAGTGATTCCCCCGGGGGGAGCACAGATACGCAGTATTTT. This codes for CATSDSPGGSTDTQYF.

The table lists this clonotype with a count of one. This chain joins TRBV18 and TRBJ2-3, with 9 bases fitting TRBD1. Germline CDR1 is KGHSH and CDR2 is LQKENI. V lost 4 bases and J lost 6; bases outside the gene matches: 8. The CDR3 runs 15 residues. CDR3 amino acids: CASSLGQGQSDTQYF. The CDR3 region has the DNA TGTGCCAGCTCACTGGGACAGGGTCAGTCGGATACGCAGTATTTT.

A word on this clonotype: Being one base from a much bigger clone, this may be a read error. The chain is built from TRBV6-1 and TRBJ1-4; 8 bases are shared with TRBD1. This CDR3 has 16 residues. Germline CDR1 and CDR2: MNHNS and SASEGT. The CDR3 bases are TGTGCCAGCAGTTATACAGGGGGTCCACCTAATAAAAAACTGTTTTTT. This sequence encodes CASSYTGGPPNKKLFF.

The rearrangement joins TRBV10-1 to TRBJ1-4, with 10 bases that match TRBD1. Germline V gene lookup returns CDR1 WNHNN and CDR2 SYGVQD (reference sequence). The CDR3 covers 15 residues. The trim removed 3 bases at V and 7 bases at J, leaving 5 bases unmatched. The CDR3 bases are TGCGCCAGCAGTGACCCGGGACAGGGGAGTGAAAAACTGTTTTTT. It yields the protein CASSDPGQGSEKLFF.

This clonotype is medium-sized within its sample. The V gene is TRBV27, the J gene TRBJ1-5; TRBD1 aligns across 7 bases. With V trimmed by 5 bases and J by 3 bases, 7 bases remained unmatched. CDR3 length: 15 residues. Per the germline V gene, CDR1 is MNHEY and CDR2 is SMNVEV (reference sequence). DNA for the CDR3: TGTGCCAGCAGTCCGGGGACAGCTATCAATCAGCCCCAGCATTTT. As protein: CASSPGTAINQPQHF.

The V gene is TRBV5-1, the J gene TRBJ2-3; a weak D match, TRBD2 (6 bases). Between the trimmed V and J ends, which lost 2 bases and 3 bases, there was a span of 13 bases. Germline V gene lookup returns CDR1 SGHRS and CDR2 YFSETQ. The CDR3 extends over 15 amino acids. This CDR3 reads CASSFGDAGTDTQYF. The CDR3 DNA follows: TGCGCCAGCAGCTTTGGGGATGCGGGAACAGATACGCAGTATTTT. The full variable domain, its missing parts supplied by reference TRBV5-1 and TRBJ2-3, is KAGVTQTPRYLIKTRGQQVTLSCSPISGHRSVSWYQQTPGQGLQFLFEYFSETQRNKGNFPGRFSGRQFSNSRSEMNVSTLELGDSALYLCASSFGDAGTDTQYFGPGTRLTVL.

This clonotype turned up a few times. The CDR3: CASSPDRTYGYTF. CDR3 in DNA: TGCGCCAGCAGCCCTGACAGGACCTATGGCTACACCTTC. The chain joins TRBV5-1 to TRBJ1-2; a possible D gene is TRBD1 (6 bases). The CDR3 extends over 13 amino acids. The V end was cut by 4 bases, the J end by 4 bases, with 11 bases between. Germline lookup yields CDR1 SGHRS and CDR2 YFSETQ.

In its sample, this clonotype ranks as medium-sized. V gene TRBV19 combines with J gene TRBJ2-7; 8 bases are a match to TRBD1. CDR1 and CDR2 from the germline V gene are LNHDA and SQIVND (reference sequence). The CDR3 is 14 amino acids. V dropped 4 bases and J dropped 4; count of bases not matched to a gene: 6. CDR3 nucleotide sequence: TGTGCCAGTAGTACCAGGGGGCAGCTTTACGAGCAGTACTTC. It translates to CASSTRGQLYEQYF.

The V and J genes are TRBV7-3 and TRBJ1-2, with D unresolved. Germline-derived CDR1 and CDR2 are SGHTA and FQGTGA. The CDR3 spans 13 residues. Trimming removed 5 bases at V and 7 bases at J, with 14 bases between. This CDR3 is CASSPSGPTGYTF. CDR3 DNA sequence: TGTGCCAGCAGCCCCTCAGGCCCCACTGGCTACACCTTC.

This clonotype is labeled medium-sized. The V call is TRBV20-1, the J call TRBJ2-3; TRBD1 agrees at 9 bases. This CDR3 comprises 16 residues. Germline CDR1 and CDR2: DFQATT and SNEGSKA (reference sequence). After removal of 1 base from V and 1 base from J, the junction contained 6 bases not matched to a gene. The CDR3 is CSARGGQGPRTDTQYF. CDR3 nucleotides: TGCAGTGCTAGAGGGGGACAGGGCCCCCGCACAGATACGCAGTATTTT.

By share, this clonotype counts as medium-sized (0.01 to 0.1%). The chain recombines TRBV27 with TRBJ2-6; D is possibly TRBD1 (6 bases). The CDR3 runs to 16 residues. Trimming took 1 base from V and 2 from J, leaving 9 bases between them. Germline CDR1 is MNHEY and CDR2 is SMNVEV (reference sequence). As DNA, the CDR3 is TGTGCCAGCAGTTTATGGGGGCAGACTGGGGCCAACGTCCTGACTTTC. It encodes CASSLWGQTGANVLTF.

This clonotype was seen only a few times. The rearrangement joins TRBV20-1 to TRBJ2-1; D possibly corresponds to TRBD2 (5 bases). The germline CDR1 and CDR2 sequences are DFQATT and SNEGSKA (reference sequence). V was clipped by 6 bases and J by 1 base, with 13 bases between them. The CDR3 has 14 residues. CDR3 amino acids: CSAESSFSYNEQFF. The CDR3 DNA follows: TGCAGTGCAGAGTCTAGCTTTTCCTACAATGAGCAGTTCTTC.

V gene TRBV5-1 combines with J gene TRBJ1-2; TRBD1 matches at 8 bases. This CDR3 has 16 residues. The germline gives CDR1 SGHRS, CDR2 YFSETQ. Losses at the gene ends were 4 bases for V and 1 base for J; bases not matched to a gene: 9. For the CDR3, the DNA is TGCGCCAGCAGCAATGGACAGGGACGAAGTAACTATGGCTACACCTTC. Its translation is CASSNGQGRSNYGYTF.

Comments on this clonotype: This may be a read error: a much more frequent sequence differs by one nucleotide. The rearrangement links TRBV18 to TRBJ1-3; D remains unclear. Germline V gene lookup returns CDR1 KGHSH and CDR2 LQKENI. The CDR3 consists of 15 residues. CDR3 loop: CASSPRIDSGTTIYF. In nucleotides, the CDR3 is TGTGCCAGCTCACCAAGGATCGACTCTGGAACCACCATATATTTT.

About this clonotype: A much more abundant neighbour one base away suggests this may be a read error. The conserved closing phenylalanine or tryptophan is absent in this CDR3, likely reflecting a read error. CDR3 amino acids: CASSSPTGLGQETQYY. As DNA, the CDR3 is TGTGCCAGCAGTTCCCCGACAGGGCTAGGCCAAGAGACCCAGTACTAC. This chain links TRBV6-6 with TRBJ2-5; 7 bases fit TRBD1. Germline trimming cut 4 bases from V and 1 base from J; bases unmatched to any gene: 9. CDR1 MNHNY and CDR2 SVGAGI come from the germline V gene (reference sequence). CDR3 length: 16 residues.